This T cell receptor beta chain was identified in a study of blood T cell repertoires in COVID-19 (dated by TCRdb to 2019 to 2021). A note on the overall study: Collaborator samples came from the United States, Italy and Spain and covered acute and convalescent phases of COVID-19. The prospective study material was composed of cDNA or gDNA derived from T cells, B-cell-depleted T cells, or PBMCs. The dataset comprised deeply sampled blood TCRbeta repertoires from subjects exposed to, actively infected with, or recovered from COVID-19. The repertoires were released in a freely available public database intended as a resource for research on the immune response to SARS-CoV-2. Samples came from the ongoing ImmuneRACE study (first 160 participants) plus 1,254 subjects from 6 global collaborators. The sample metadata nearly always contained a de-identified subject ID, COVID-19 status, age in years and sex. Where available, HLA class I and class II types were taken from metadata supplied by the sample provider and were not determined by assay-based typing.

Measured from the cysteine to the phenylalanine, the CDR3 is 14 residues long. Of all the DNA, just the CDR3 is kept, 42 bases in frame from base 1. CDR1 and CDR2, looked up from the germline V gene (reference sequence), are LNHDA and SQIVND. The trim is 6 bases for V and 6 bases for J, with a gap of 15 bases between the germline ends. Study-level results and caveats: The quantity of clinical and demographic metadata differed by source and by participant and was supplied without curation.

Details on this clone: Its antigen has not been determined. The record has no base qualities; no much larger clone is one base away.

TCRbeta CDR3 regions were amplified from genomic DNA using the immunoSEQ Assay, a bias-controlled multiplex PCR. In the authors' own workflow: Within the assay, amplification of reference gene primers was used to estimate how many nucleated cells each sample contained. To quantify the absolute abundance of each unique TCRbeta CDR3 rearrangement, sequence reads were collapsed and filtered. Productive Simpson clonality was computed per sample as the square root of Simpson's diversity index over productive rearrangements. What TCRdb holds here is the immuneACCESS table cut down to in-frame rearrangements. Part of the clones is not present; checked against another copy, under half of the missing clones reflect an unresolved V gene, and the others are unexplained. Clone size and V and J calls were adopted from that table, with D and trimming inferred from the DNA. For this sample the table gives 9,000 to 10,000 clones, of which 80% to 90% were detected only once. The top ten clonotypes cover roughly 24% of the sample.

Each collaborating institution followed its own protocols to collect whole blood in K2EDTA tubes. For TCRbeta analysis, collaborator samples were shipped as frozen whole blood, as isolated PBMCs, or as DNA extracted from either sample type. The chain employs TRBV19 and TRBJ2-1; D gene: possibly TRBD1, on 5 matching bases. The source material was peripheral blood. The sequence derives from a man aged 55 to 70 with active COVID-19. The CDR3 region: CASRGLGQTNEQFF. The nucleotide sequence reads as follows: TGTGCCAGTAGGGGGCTGGGGCAAACCAATGAGCAGTTCTTC.